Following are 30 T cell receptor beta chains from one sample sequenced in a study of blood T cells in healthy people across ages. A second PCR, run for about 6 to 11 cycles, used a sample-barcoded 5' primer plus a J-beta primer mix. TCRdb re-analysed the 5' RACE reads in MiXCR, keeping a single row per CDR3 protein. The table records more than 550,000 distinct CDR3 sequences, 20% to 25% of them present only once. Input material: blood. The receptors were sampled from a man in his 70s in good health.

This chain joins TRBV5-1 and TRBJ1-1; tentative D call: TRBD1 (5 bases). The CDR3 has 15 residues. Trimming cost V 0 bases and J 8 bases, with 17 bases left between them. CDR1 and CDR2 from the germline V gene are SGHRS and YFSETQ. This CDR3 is CASSLEGTPELEAFF. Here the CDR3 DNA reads TGCGCCAGCAGCTTGGAAGGGACTCCCGAGTTGGAAGCTTTCTTT.

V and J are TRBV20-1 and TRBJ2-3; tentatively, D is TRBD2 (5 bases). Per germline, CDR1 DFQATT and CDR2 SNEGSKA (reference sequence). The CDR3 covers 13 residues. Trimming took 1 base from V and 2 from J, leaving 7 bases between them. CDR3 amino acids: CSARGTSTDTQYF. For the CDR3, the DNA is TGCAGTGCTAGAGGGACTTCCACAGATACGCAGTATTTT.

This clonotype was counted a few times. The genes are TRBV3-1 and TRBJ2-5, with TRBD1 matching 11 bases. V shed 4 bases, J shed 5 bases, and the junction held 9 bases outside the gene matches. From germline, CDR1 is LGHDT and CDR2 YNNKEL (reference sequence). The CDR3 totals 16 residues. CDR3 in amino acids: CASSLRTGGVKETQYF. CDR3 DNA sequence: TGTGCCAGCAGCCTTCGGACAGGGGGCGTCAAGGAGACCCAGTACTTC.

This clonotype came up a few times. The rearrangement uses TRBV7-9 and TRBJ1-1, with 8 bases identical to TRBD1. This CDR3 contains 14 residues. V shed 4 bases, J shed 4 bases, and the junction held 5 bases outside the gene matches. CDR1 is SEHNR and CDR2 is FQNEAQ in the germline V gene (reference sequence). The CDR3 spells CASSSPDRGTEAFF. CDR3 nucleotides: TGTGCCAGCAGCTCCCCTGACAGGGGCACTGAAGCTTTCTTT.

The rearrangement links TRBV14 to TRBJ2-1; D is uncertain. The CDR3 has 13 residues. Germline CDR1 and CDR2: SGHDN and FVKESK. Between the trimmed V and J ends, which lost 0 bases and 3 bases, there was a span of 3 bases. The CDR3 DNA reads TGTGCCAGCAGCCAAGATTTCTACAATGAGCAGTTCTTC. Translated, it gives CASSQDFYNEQFF.

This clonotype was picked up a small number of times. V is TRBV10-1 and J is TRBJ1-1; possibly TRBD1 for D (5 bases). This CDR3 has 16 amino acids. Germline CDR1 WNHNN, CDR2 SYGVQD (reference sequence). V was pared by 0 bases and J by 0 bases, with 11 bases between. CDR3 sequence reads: CASSESPGLLNTEAFF. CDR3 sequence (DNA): TGCGCCAGCAGTGAGTCCCCGGGACTCCTGAACACTGAAGCTTTCTTT.

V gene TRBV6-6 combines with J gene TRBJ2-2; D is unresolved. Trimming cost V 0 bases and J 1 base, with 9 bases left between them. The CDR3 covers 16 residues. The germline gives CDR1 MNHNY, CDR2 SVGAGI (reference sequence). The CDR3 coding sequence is TGTGCCAGCAGTTACTCGTACAGAAAGAACACCGGGGAGCTGTTTTTT. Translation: CASSYSYRKNTGELFF.

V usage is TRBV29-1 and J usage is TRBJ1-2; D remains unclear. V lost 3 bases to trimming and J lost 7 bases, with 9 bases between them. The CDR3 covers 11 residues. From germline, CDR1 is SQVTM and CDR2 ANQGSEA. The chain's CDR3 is CSVEGRVGYTF. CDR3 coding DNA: TGCAGCGTTGAGGGAAGAGTTGGCTACACCTTC. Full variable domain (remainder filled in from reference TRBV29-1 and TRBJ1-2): SAVISQKPSRDICQRGTSLTIQCQVDSQVTMMFWYRQQPGQSLTLIATANQGSEATYESGFVIDKFPISRPNLTFSTLTVSNMSPEDSSIYLCSVEGRVGYTFGSGTRLTVV.

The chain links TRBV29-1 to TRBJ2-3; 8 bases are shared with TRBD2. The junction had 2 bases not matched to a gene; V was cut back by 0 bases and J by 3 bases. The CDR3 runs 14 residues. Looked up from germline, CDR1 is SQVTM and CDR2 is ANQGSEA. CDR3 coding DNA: TGCAGCGTTGAAGATCGACTAGCGACAGATACGCAGTATTTT. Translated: CSVEDRLATDTQYF.

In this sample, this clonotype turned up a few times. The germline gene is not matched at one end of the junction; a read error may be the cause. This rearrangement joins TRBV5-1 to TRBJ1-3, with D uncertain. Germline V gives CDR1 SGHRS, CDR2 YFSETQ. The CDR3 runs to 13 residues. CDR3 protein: CASKGNSGNTIYF. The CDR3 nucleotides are TGCGCCAGCAAGGGTAACTCTGGAAACACCATATACTTT.

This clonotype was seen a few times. The CDR3 region has the DNA TGTGCCAGCAGGGGGGCCGGGGAGACCCAGTACTTC. Translated: CASRGAGETQYF. The J gene is TRBJ2-5, the V gene TRBV12-3 or TRBV12-4, with D possibly being TRBD1 (6 bases). Trimming pared 6 bases from V and 5 bases from J, leaving 10 bases between. This CDR3 region has 12 residues.

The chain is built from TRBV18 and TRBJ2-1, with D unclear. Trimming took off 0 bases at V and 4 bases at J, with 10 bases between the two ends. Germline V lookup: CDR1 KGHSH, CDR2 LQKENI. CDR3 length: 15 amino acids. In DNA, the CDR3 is TGTGCCAGCTCACCACCGACCTCCCTTTACAATGAGCAGTTCTTC. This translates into CASSPPTSLYNEQFF.

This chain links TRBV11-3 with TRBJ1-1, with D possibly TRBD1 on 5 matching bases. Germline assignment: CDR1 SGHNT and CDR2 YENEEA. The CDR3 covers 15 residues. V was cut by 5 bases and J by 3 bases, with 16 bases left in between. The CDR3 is CASSPPGGWDTEAFF. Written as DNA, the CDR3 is TGTGCCAGCAGCCCACCGGGGGGGTGGGACACTGAAGCTTTCTTT.

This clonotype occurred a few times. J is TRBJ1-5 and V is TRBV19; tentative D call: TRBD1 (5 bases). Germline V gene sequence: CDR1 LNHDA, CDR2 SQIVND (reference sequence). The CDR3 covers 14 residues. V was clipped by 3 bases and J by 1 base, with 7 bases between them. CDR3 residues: CASSIRDSNQPQHF. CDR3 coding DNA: TGTGCCAGTAGTATCAGGGACAGCAATCAGCCCCAGCATTTT.

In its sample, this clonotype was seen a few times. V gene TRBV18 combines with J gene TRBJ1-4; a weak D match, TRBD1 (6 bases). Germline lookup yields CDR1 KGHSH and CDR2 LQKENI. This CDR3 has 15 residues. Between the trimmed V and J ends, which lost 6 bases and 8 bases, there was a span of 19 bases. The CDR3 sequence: CASSSRQGLEEKLFF. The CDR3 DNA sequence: TGTGCCAGCTCTTCCCGTCAGGGGCTAGAAGAAAAACTGTTTTTT.

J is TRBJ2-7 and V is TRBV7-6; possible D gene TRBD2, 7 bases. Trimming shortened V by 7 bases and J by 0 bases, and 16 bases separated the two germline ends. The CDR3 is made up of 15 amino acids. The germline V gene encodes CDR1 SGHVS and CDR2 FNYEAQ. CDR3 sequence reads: CASTRGGGSSYEQYF. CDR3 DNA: TGTGCCAGCACCCGAGGGGGAGGGAGCTCCTACGAGCAGTACTTC.

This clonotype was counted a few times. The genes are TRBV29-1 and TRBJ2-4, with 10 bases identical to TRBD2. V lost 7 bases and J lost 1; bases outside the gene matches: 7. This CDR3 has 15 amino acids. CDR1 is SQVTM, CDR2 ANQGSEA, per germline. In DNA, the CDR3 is TGCAGCGCCTCCTATAGCGGGGGGGCCAAAAACATTCAGTACTTC. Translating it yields CSASYSGGAKNIQYF.

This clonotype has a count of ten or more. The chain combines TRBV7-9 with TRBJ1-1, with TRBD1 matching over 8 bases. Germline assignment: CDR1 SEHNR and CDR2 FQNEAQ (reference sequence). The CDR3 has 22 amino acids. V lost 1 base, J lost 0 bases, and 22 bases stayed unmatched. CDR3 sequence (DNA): TGTGCCAGCAGCTTAGATCGGGGGGGGAGGGTCCGGGACAGGCCAATGAACACTGAAGCTTTCTTT. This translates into CASSLDRGGRVRDRPMNTEAFF.

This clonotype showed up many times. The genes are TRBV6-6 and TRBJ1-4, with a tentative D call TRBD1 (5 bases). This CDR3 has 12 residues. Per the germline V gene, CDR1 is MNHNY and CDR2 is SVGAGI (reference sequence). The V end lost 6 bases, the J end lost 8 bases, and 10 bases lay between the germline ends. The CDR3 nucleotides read TGTGCCAGCAGGGGGCTAGAGGAAAAACTGTTTTTT. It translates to CASRGLEEKLFF.

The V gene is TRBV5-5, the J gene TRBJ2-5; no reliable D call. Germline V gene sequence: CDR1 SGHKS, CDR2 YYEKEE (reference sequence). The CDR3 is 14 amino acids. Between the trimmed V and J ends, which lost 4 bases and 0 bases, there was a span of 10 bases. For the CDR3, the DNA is TGTGCCAGCAGCGCCCGACCAGACCAAGAGACCCAGTACTTC. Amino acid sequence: CASSARPDQETQYF. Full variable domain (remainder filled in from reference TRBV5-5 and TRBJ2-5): DAGVTQSPTHLIKTRGQQVTLRCSPISGHKSVSWYQQVLGQGPQFIFQYYEKEERGRGNFPDRFSARQFPNYSSELNVNALLLGDSALYLCASSARPDQETQYFGPGTRLLVL.

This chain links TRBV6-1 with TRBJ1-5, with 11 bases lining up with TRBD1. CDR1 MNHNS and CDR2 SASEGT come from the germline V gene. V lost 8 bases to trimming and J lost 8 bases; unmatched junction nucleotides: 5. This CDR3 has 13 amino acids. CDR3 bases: TGTGCCAGCGGGGACAGGGGGGGAAAGCCCCAGCATTTT. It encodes CASGDRGGKPQHF.

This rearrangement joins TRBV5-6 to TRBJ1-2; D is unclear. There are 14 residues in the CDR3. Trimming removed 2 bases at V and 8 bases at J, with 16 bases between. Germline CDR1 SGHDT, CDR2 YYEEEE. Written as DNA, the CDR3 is TGTGCCAGCAGCTTTCCGGTTGGGATTGGGGGCTACACCTTC. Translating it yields CASSFPVGIGGYTF.

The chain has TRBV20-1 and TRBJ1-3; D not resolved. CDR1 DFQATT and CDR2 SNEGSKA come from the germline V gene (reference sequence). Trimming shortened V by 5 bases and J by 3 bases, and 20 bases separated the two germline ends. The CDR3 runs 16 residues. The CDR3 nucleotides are TGCAGTGCTGCAACCGGGCCCCAGGAACTTGGAAACACCATATATTTT. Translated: CSAATGPQELGNTIYF.

The CDR3 loop reads CASRGTGVRQPQHF. The CDR3 DNA reads as TGTGCCAGCAGAGGGACAGGGGTGAGACAGCCCCAGCATTTT. The chain carries TRBV25-1 and TRBJ1-5, with 10 bases fitting TRBD1. V was clipped by 6 bases and J by 7 bases; unmatched bases: 6. Germline values: CDR1 MGHDK, CDR2 SYGVNS. The CDR3 is 14 amino acids.

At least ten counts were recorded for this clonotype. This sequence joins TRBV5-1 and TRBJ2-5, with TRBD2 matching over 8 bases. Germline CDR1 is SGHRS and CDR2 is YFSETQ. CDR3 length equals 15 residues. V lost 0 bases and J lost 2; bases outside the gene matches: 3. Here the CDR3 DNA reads TGCGCCAGCAGCTTGGATGGGACTAGGCAAGAGACCCAGTACTTC. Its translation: CASSLDGTRQETQYF.

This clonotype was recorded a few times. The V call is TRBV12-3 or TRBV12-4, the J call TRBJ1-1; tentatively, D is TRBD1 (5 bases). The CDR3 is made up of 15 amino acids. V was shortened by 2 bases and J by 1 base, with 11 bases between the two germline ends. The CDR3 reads CASSLMTVQNTEAFF. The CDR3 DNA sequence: TGTGCCAGCAGTTTAATGACAGTCCAGAACACTGAAGCTTTCTTT.

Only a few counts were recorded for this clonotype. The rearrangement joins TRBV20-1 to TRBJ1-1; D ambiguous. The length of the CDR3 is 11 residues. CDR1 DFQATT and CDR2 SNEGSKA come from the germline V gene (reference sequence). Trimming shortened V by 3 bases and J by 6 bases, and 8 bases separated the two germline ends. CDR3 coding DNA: TGCAGTGCTAGTGCCTGGGCTGAAGCTTTCTTT. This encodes CSASAWAEAFF.

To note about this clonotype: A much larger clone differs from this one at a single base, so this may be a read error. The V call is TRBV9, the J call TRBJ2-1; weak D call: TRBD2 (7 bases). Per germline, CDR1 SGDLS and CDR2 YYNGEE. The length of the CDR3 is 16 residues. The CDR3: CAGSVGGDITHNEQFF. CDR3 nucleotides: TGTGCCGGCAGCGTAGGGGGGGACATTACTCACAATGAGCAGTTCTTC.

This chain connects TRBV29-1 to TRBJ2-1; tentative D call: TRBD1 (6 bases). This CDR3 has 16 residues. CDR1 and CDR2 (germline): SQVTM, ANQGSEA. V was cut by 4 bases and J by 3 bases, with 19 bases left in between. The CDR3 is CSVGEGGVLLYNEQFF. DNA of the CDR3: TGCAGCGTTGGAGAAGGGGGAGTTCTGCTCTACAATGAGCAGTTCTTC.

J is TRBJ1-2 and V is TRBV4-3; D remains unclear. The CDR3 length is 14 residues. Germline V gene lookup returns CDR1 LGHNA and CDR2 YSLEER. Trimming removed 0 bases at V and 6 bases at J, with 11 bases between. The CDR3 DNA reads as TGCGCCAGCAGCCAAGAACACAGACTAAATGGCTACACCTTC. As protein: CASSQEHRLNGYTF.